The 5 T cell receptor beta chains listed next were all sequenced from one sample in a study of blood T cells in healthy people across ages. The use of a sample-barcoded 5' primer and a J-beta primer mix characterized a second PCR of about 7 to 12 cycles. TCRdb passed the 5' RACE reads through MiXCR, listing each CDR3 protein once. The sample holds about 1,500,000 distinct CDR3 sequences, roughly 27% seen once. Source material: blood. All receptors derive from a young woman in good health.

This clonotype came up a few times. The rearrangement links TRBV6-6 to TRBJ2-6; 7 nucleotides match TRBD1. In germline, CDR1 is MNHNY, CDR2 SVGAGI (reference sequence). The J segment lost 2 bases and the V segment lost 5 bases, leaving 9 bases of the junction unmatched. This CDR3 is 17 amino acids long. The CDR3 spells CASSQGVGRAGANVLTF. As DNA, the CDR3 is TGTGCCAGCAGTCAGGGGGTTGGTCGGGCTGGGGCCAACGTCCTGACTTTC.

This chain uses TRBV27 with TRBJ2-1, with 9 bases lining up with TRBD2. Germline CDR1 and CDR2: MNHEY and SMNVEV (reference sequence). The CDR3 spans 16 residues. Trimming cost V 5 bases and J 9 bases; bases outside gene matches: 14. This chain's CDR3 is CASSPSGAGGPLEQFF. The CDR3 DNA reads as TGTGCCAGCAGTCCTAGTGGGGCGGGAGGGCCACTTGAGCAGTTCTTC.

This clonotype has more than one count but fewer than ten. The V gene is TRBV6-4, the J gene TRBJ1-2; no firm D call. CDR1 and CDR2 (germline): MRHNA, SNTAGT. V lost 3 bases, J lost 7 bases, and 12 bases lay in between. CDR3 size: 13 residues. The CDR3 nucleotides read TGTGCCAGCAGTGATTCAGTCTTGGGTGGCTACACCTTC. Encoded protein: CASSDSVLGGYTF.

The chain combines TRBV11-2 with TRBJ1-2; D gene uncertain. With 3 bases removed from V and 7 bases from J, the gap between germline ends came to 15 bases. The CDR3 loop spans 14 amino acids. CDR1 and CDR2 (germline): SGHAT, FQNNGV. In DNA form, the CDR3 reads TGTGCCAGCAGCTTGCCGGGATATACCTCTGGCTACACCTTC. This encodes CASSLPGYTSGYTF.

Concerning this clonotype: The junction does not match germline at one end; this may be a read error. In DNA form, the CDR3 reads TGTGCCAGCAGTCCCCCCGCCCGAGGTACAGATGCGCAGTATTTT. Translated: CASSPPARGTDAQYF. The V gene is TRBV6-5, the J gene TRBJ2-3; D is unclear. This CDR3 comprises 15 residues. Germline V gene sequence: CDR1 MNHEY, CDR2 SVGAGI.